This TCR beta chain was sequenced for a study of tumor-infiltrating lymphocytes in primary liver carcinoma. Note on this clonotype: The antigen remains undetermined.

Constant-region priming of 500 to 550 ng total RNA yielded TCR beta cDNA. Nested multiplex PCR, run for three rounds with slightly modified ARM-PCR, yielded TCR beta libraries. The first two PCR rounds used TRBV1-TRBV30 forward primers with a C-beta reverse primer, roughly 10 cycles each. One entry per CDR3 protein, called by TCRdb with MiXCR from the multiplex PCR reads. The sample lists about 200,000 distinct CDR3 sequences; 85% were seen once. Co-extracting RNA and DNA was done with roughly 17-32 mg of unsorted bulk tissue as input. Patients' primary liver carcinoma was surgically resected. Infection with HBV was chronic in patients; they were treatment-naive. The germline V and J ends were trimmed by 2 bases and 7 bases, with 20 bases remaining between them. The CDR3 totals 16 residues. Germline lookup yields CDR1 LGHNA and CDR2 YSLEER. The study's findings and limits: Representation across all five tumor regions was limited to only about 7-25% of top clones.

J is TRBJ1-1 and V is TRBV4-3; tentative D call: TRBD1 (5 bases). Sequenced sample: tumor tissue from primary liver carcinoma. This receptor was obtained from a man in his forties with primary liver carcinoma and hepatitis B virus infection. CDR3 in amino acids: CASSQRWGSLKIEAFF. CDR3 in DNA: TGCGCCAGCAGCCAAAGGTGGGGGTCGCTGAAAATTGAAGCTTTCTTT.